This is a list of T cell receptor beta chains from one sample in a study of T cell repertoires in cytomegalovirus infection. The antigens of these receptors remain unknown. TCRdb analysed the reads with MiXCR anew, one entry per CDR3 protein. The repertoire includes approximately 990,000 distinct CDR3 sequences, roughly 30% of them detected once, and more than 12% sits in the top ten. Sequencing used cultured CD8+ T cells from PBMCs, obtained from culture after CMV antigen stimulation. Receptor source: a human donor in good health (CMV status not recorded). Some clones in this sample may be carry-over from other donors' samples. Both conserved end residues are part of each CDR3. D genes are given only for firm matches. Clone size, where shown, is once, few, many, or a class for clones that have expanded.

TRBV12-5	TRBJ2-1	few	12	.	CASGGIRGEQFF	TGTGCTAGTGGTGGGATCCGGGGGGAGCAGTTCTTC
TRBV4-2	TRBJ2-5	.	15	TRBD2	CASSQGLADQETQYF	TGTGCCAGCAGCCAAGGTCTAGCGGATCAAGAGACCCAGTACTTC
TRBV12-3/TRBV12-4	TRBJ1-2	few	13	.	CASSLSGFNGYTF	TGTGCCAGCAGTTTATCGGGTTTCAATGGCTACACCTTC
TRBV4-3	TRBJ2-5	.	18	TRBD2	CASSQVPPSGGYQETQYF	TGCGCCAGCAGCCAAGTTCCGCCCAGCGGGGGGTACCAAGAGACCCAGTACTTC
TRBV28	TRBJ1-6	.	14	.	CASRPWGYNSPLHF	TGTGCCAGCAGGCCGTGGGGCTATAATTCACCCCTCCACTTT
TRBV9	TRBJ2-5	.	15	.	CASSVWGGPGETQYF	TGTGCCAGCAGCGTGTGGGGTGGGCCTGGGGAGACCCAGTACTTC
TRBV20-1	TRBJ2-3	.	10	.	CSAKGRDLYF	TGCAGTGCTAAAGGCAGGGATCTGTATTTT
TRBV27	TRBJ1-2	few	17	TRBD1	CASSPWTGVQFNYGYTF	TGTGCCAGCAGTCCGTGGACAGGCGTTCAATTTAACTATGGCTACACCTTC
TRBV29-1	TRBJ2-1	few	11	TRBD1	CSDTGGNEQFF	TGCAGCGACACAGGGGGGAATGAGCAGTTCTTC
TRBV6-1	TRBJ2-1	.	15	.	CASSLSPRELNEQFF	TGTGCCAGCAGTTTATCCCCGAGAGAGCTCAATGAGCAGTTCTTC
TRBV6-5	TRBJ1-1	few	14	.	CASIREGMNTEAFF	TGTGCCAGCATTCGGGAGGGGATGAACACTGAAGCTTTCTTT
TRBV2	TRBJ2-3	few	18	TRBD2	CASWGLAGGSSGTDTQYF	TGTGCCAGCTGGGGACTAGCGGGGGGGTCCTCCGGCACAGATACGCAGTATTTT
TRBV14	TRBJ2-1	.	15	TRBD2	CASSQEGRGVNEQFF	TGTGCCAGCAGTCAGGAGGGGAGGGGAGTCAATGAGCAGTTCTTC
TRBV27	TRBJ1-2	.	15	TRBD1	CASSPWTGLDYGYTF	TGTGCCAGCAGTCCCTGGACAGGGCTCGACTATGGCTACACCTTC
TRBV20-1	TRBJ1-5	few	13	.	CSAPGVSNQPQHF	TGCAGTGCGCCCGGGGTCTCTAATCAGCCCCAGCATTTT
TRBV6-1	TRBJ2-2	.	16	.	CASSEEDLMDTGELFF	TGTGCCAGCAGTGAAGAGGACTTAATGGATACCGGGGAGCTGTTTTTT
TRBV7-6	TRBJ1-2	many	14	.	CASILAGANYGYTF	TGTGCCAGCATCCTCGCGGGGGCTAACTATGGCTACACCTTC